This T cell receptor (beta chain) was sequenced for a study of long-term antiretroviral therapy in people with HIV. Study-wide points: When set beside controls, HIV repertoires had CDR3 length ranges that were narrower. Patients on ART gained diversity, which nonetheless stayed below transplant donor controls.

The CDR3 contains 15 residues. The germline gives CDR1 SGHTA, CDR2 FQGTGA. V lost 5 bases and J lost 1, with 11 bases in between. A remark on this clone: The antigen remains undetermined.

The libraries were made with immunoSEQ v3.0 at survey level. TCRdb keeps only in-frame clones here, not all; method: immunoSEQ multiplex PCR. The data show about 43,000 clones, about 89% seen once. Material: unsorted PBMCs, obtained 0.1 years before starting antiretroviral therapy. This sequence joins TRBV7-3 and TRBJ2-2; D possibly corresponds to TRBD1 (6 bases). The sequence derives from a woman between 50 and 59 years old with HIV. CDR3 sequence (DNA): TGTGCCAGCAGCCGAGACAGGCTGAACACCGGGGAGCTGTTTTTT. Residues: CASSRDRLNTGELFF. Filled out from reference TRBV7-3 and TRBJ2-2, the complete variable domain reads GAGVSQTPSNKVTEKGKYVELRCDPISGHTALYWYRQSLGQGPEFLIYFQGTGAADDSGLPNDRFFAVRPEGSVSTLKIQRTERGDSAVYLCASSRDRLNTGELFFGEGSRLTVL.